Here is one T cell receptor (beta chain) with its context. The antigen is undetermined. The CDR3 covers 15 residues. V was trimmed by 6 bases and J by 2 bases, leaving 16 bases between them. CDR1 is MNHEY and CDR2 is SVGAGI in the germline V gene. This specimen comes from a study of cytomegalovirus exposure and HLA in healthy donors. Researchers ran the PCR with 60 Vbeta and 13 Jbeta primers. Produced via immunoSEQ multiplex PCR; TCRdb's table is partial and in-frame only. The profile shows about 130,000 clones, around 9% of them singletons. Study-level findings and limits: 87-base-pair reads could not separate some V segments, including TRBV6-2 and TRBV6-3. More clonal expansion characterized HLA-associated TCR beta chains than equally common others in a later analysis.

Input material: PBMCs. The TCR was taken from a man aged 35 to 55 in good health and CMV-seronegative. V gene TRBV6-5 combines with J gene TRBJ1-2; D possibly corresponds to TRBD1 (6 bases). CDR3 nucleotide sequence: TGTGCCAGCAGATTTCGACAGGCGTCCAACTATGGCTACACCTTC. It encodes CASRFRQASNYGYTF.